The source of this TCR beta chain is a study of T cell changes during pregnancy in multiple sclerosis (dated by TCRdb to the late 2010s). General notes on the study: In women with multiple sclerosis, the researchers looked at how the T cell repertoire shifted as pregnancy progressed.

From the cysteine up to the phenylalanine, the CDR3 has a length of 13 residues. Only CDR3 DNA is held: 39 bases, read in frame from base 1. V and J are truncated by 3 bases and 4 bases respectively, leaving an intervening sequence of 6 bases. The germline V gene provides CDR1 LGHNA and CDR2 YNFKEQ. Only one count was recorded for this clone. There is no known antigen for this receptor. Base qualities are not recorded, but no much larger clone differs from it by a single base. The library was built by means of the immunoSEQ multiplex PCR assay. TCRdb carries this immuneACCESS record with in-frame sequences only. Its versions omit some clonotypes, under half of them owing to an unresolved V gene in the studies checked, with the rest unexplained. The sample yields 40,000 to 65,000 clones; 80% to 95% were counted once. Approximately 0.25% of the sample is in the top ten clones.

This sequence originates from a female donor with multiple sclerosis, enrolled in a pregnancy study. Recombination linked TRBV4-2 to TRBJ1-4, with TRBD1 tentatively as D gene (5 bases match). This material consisted of CD4+ T cells from peripheral blood mononuclear cells, taken in the third trimester of pregnancy. The DNA sequence reads TGTGCCAGCAGCCAGGGGGGTAATGAAAAACTGTTTTTT. This gives the protein CASSQGGNEKLFF.